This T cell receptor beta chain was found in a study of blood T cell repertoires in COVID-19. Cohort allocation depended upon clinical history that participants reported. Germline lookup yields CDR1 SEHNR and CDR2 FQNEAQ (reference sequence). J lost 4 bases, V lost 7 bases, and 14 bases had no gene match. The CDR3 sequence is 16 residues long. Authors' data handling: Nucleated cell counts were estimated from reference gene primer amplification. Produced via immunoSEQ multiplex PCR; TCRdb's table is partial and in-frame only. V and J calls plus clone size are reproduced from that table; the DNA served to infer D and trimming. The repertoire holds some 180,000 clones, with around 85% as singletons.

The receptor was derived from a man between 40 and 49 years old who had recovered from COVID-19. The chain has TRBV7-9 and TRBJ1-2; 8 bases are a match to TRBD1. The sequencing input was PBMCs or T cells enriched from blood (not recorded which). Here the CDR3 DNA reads TGTGCCAGCACCGACCTCAGGGGGCGGGGGAGCTATGGCTACACCTTC. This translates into CASTDLRGRGSYGYTF. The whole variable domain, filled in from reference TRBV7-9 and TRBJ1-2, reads DTGVSQNPRHKITKRGQNVTFRCDPISEHNRLYWYRQTLGQGPEFLTYFQNEAQLEKSRLLSDRFSAERPKGSFSTLEIQRTEQGDSAMYLCASTDLRGRGSYGYTFGSGTRLTVV.